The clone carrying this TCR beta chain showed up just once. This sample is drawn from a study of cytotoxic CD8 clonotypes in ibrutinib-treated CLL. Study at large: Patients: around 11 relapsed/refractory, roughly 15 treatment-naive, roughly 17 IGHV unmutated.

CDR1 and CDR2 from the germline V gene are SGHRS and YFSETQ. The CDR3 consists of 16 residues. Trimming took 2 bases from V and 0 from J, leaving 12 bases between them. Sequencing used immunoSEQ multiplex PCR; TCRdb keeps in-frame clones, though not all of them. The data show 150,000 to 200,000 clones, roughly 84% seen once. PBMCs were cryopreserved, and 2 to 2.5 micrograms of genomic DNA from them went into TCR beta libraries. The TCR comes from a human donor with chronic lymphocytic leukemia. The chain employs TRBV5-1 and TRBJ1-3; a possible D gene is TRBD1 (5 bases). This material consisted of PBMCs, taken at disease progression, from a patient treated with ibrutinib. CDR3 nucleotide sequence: TGCGCCAGCAGCTTCCAGGGCGAAAACTCTGGAAACACCATATATTTT. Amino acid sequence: CASSFQGENSGNTIYF.